A single T cell receptor (beta chain) is shown here with its context. Other nucleotide sequences from this sample produce the same CDR3. The sample belongs to a study of shared clonotypes between healthy human individuals. Only in-frame clones appear in the TCRdb table, and some are missing; sequencing was by immunoSEQ multiplex PCR. The sample lists 400,000 to 500,000 clones; about 82% were seen once. The germline V gene has CDR1 DFQATT and CDR2 SNEGSKA (reference sequence). The CDR3 is 11 amino acids. Trimming took 2 bases from V and 5 from J, leaving 6 bases between them. Sequencing was carried out using PBMCs. The receptor was isolated from a woman aged 40 to 50 in good health. Some clones in this sample may be carry-over from other donors' samples. This chain connects TRBV20-1 to TRBJ2-5; perhaps TRBD1 as D (6 bases). The CDR3: CSARRGETQYF. The DNA for the CDR3 is TGCAGTGCTAGAAGGGGGGAGACCCAGTACTTC.